Presented here are 3 T cell receptor beta chains from one specimen sequenced in a study of T cell changes during pregnancy in multiple sclerosis. The method was immunoSEQ multiplex PCR; TCRdb's version includes in-frame clones alone and lacks a portion of them. Of 79,000 or so clones listed, 85% to 95% are singletons. The sequencing used peripheral blood, collected in the first trimester of pregnancy. The receptors shown here come from a female donor in good health, enrolled as a control in a pregnancy study.

The gene calls are TRBV6-1 and TRBJ2-1; 12 bases fit TRBD2. From germline, CDR1 is MNHNS and CDR2 SASEGT. With V trimmed by 7 bases and J by 10 bases, 11 bases remained unmatched. The CDR3 length is 15 residues. The CDR3 protein is CASTEASGGAGEQFF. The CDR3 nucleotides read TGTGCCAGCACCGAAGCTAGCGGGGGGGCAGGGGAGCAGTTCTTC.

The chain combines TRBV6-4 with TRBJ2-1, with a tentative D call TRBD2 (5 bases). This CDR3 has 14 amino acids. With 3 bases removed from V and 8 bases from J, the gap between germline ends came to 14 bases. CDR1 is MRHNA and CDR2 is SNTAGT in the germline V gene. CDR3: CASSDSAGGYEQFF. CDR3 DNA sequence: TGTGCCAGCAGTGATTCTGCGGGCGGATATGAGCAGTTCTTC.

The chain employs TRBV19 and TRBJ1-2, with D hard to call. The V gene lost 5 bases and the J gene lost 5 bases, with 15 bases spanning the gap. The V gene's germline CDR1 is LNHDA and CDR2 SQIVND (reference sequence). CDR3 size: 14 residues. The CDR3 DNA reads as TGTGCCAGTAGTCCCGACTGGATCGAATATGGCTACACCTTC. Translation gives CASSPDWIEYGYTF.